This T cell receptor beta chain was captured by sequencing in a study of blood T cell repertoires in COVID-19 (dated by TCRdb to 2018 to 2021). Turning to the overall study: Collaborator samples came from the United States, Italy and Spain and covered acute and convalescent phases of COVID-19. The material from the prospective study consisted of cDNA or gDNA derived from T cells, B-cell-depleted T cells, or PBMCs. Subjects who had been exposed to COVID-19, were actively infected with it, or had recovered from it provided the deeply sampled blood TCRbeta repertoires that made up the dataset. The repertoires were made available in a free public database intended to serve as a resource for research on the immune response to SARS-CoV-2. Samples came from the ongoing ImmuneRACE study (first 160 participants) plus 1,254 subjects from 6 global collaborators. The sample metadata nearly always contained a de-identified subject ID, COVID-19 status, age in years and sex. Where HLA class I and class II types were available, the types were taken from metadata supplied by the sample provider, not from assay-based typing. Study-wide conclusions, independent of this receptor: The amount of clinical and demographic metadata varied by source and participant and was provided uncurated.

Collaborating institutions collected whole blood in K2EDTA tubes following their own protocols. Collaborator samples were shipped for TCRbeta analysis as frozen whole blood, isolated PBMCs, or DNA extracted from either sample type. Remarks on this clone: It has no known antigen specificity. No quality values exist for individual bases; no much larger clone is one base distant.

TCRbeta CDR3 regions were amplified from genomic DNA by means of the immunoSEQ Assay, a bias-controlled multiplex PCR. The authors' pipeline ran thus. The number of nucleated cells in each sample was estimated by amplification of reference gene primers within the assay. To quantify the absolute abundance of each unique TCRbeta CDR3 rearrangement, sequence reads were collapsed and filtered. For each sample, productive Simpson clonality was calculated as the square root of Simpson's diversity index over productive rearrangements. The immuneACCESS repertoire file appears here via TCRdb, limited to in-frame rearrangements. These files lack a portion of the clones; in checked studies, under half of the deficit traces to unresolved V genes, and the cause of the others is not known. That table gives V, J and clone size, and the DNA gave D and trimming. This sample comprises approximately 45,000 clones, around 80% of them detected only once. The biggest ten clones account for around 6% of the sample.

In the germline V gene, CDR1 corresponds to MNHNS and CDR2 to SASEGT. The CDR3 contains 13 residues, cysteine and phenylalanine counted. The CDR3 DNA has 39 bases and is translated from base 1. V is reduced by 2 bases and J by 6 bases, leaving a spacing of 10 bases between them. The sequencing input was peripheral blood. This receptor chain uses TRBV6-1 and TRBJ1-2; possibly the D gene is TRBD1, per 5 matching bases. The clonotype was recovered from a woman of 80 years or more with acute or convalescent COVID-19. The CDR3 region reads CASSEQGENGYTF. The DNA sequence is given as TGTGCCAGCAGTGAACAGGGTGAGAATGGCTACACCTTC.